What follows are 7 T cell receptor beta chains derived from one specimen sequenced in a study of CD8+CD57+ T cells in acquired aplastic anemia. The study profiled TCR beta VDJ and CDR3 using genomic DNA as template. A single record per CDR3 protein comes from TCRdb applying MiXCR to the reads. Of 200,000 to 250,000 distinct CDR3 sequences in the sample, roughly 60% were seen once. CD8+CD57+ cell expansion, shown by flow cytometry, had occurred in the patients selected for sequencing. The specimen was sorted CD4+, CD8+, or CD8+CD57+ T cells (not recorded which) from PBMCs. The receptors shown here come from a human donor with aplastic anemia.

V and J are TRBV10-1 and TRBJ1-5; D is perhaps TRBD1 (5 bases). Germline CDR1 is WNHNN and CDR2 is SYGVQD (reference sequence). This CDR3 comprises 15 residues. Trimming pared 6 bases from V and 3 bases from J, leaving 15 bases between. In DNA form, the CDR3 reads TGCGCCAGCAGCGCAGAGACAGAATACAATCAGCCCCAGCATTTT. Its translation: CASSAETEYNQPQHF.

This rearrangement joins TRBV29-1 to TRBJ1-2; 7 nucleotides match TRBD1. This CDR3 has 13 amino acids. V lost 5 bases, J lost 2 bases, and 5 bases stayed unmatched. Germline assignment: CDR1 SQVTM and CDR2 ANQGSEA. This chain's CDR3 is CSVLVQGNYGYTF. The CDR3 DNA follows: TGCAGCGTTCTAGTACAGGGGAACTATGGCTACACCTTC.

The gene calls are TRBV24-1 and TRBJ1-6, with D maybe TRBD1 (5 bases). The length of the CDR3 is 14 residues. Deletions cut 5 bases from V and 5 bases from J, with 9 bases between. Germline V gene sequence: CDR1 KGHDR, CDR2 SFDVKD. The DNA for the CDR3 is TGTGCCACCAGTGCGGGACGGGATAATTCACCCCTCCACTTT. Translating it yields CATSAGRDNSPLHF.

V and J are TRBV13 and TRBJ2-7; TRBD1 is a possible D gene (5 bases). Per the germline V gene, CDR1 is PRHDT and CDR2 is FYEKMQ (reference sequence). The V gene lost 7 bases and the J gene lost 2 bases, with 15 bases spanning the gap. The CDR3 extends over 14 amino acids. The chain's CDR3 is CASTWRARAYEQYF. The CDR3 DNA reads as TGTGCCAGCACCTGGCGTGCCAGGGCCTACGAGCAGTACTTC.

With regard to this clonotype: Given a much more abundant clone one base away, this may be a read error. Since the CDR3 does not end with the conserved phenylalanine or tryptophan, this likely comes from a read error. The chain links TRBV28 to TRBJ2-7; D unclear. The CDR3 sequence is 13 residues long. Germline assignment: CDR1 MDHEN and CDR2 SYDVKM. Trimming pared 11 bases from V and 3 bases from J, leaving 17 bases between. CDR3 DNA: TGTGCCCTACAGTCCCCCTCAGACTACGAGCAGTACCTC. Protein: CALQSPSDYEQYL.

This rearrangement joins TRBV9 to TRBJ1-2; D is unclear. Germline assignment: CDR1 SGDLS and CDR2 YYNGEE. This CDR3 contains 16 residues. V was cut by 4 bases and J by 5 bases, with 21 bases left in between. CDR3: CASSPQDSLALYGYTF. CDR3 sequence (DNA): TGTGCCAGCAGCCCCCAGGACTCCCTGGCTCTATATGGCTACACCTTC. Using reference TRBV9 and TRBJ1-2 for the parts outside the CDR3, the full variable domain is DSGVTQTPKHLITATGQRVTLRCSPRSGDLSVYWYQQSLDQGLQFLIQYYNGEERAKGNILERFSAQQFPDLHSELNLSSLELGDSALYFCASSPQDSLALYGYTFGSGTRLTVV.

J is TRBJ2-1 and V is TRBV20-1; D is perhaps TRBD1 or TRBD2 (5 bases each). The germline CDR1 and CDR2 sequences are DFQATT and SNEGSKA (reference sequence). Trimming stripped 6 bases from V and 1 base from J, with 13 bases between. This CDR3 is 14 amino acids long. The CDR3 here is CSADGAGSYNEQFF. The CDR3 nucleotides read TGCAGTGCCGACGGGGCAGGATCCTACAATGAGCAGTTCTTC.